Below are 22 T cell receptor beta chains sequenced from a single sample in a study of beta chain features in type 1 diabetes. Study-wide results and caveats: Patients with Type 1 diabetes showed moderately but significantly shorter TCRB CDR3s in all four CD4+ subsets.

The antigens of these receptors remain unknown. Sequenced material consisted of expressed TCRB transcripts (all of the isolated RNA was reverse transcribed). Some clones are missing from TCRdb's copy, which holds only in-frame ones; the method was immunoSEQ multiplex PCR. There are 100,000 to 150,000 clones in the sample; 17% occur only once, and roughly 2.6% lies in the top ten. Sequenced: central memory CD4+ T cells from blood. All receptors come from a man aged 18 to 30 with type 1 diabetes.

The rearrangement links TRBV28 to TRBJ2-5; D possibly corresponds to TRBD1 (5 bases). From germline, CDR1 is MDHEN and CDR2 SYDVKM. The CDR3 is 15 amino acids. Trimming cost V 6 bases and J 2 bases, with 16 bases left between them. CDR3 sequence (DNA): TGTGCCAGCAGCCAACCGTTGGCAGGGCAAGAGACCCAGTACTTC. It encodes CASSQPLAGQETQYF. Full variable domain (remainder filled in from reference TRBV28 and TRBJ2-5): DVKVTQSSRYLVKRTGEKVFLECVQDMDHENMFWYRQDPGLGLRLIYFSYDVKMKEKGDIPEGYSVSREKKERFSLILESASTNQTSMYLCASSQPLAGQETQYFGPGTRLLVL.

The chain employs TRBV4-2 and TRBJ1-2, with a possible D match to TRBD1 (5 bases). The CDR3 totals 12 residues. Germline V gene data show CDR1 as LGHNA and CDR2 as YNFKEQ. Between the trimmed V and J ends, which lost 0 bases and 7 bases, there was a span of 6 bases. DNA of the CDR3: TGTGCCAGCAGCCAAGACGGGGCTGGCTACACCTTC. This gives the protein CASSQDGAGYTF.

The gene calls are TRBV29-1 and TRBJ1-1; weak D call: TRBD1 (6 bases). With 5 bases removed from V and 0 bases from J, the gap between germline ends came to 10 bases. Germline-derived CDR1 and CDR2 are SQVTM and ANQGSEA. The CDR3 consists of 13 residues. CDR3 DNA sequence: TGCAGCGTTCTGAGGACAGTGAACACTGAAGCTTTCTTT. Amino acid sequence: CSVLRTVNTEAFF. The variable domain in full, completed from reference TRBV29-1 and TRBJ1-1, reads SAVISQKPSRDICQRGTSLTIQCQVDSQVTMMFWYRQQPGQSLTLIATANQGSEATYESGFVIDKFPISRPNLTFSTLTVSNMSPEDSSIYLCSVLRTVNTEAFFGQGTRLTVV.

The chain employs TRBV4-3 and TRBJ1-2; D gene unclear. CDR3 length: 15 amino acids. Germline-derived CDR1 and CDR2 are LGHNA and YSLEER. V was pared by 0 bases and J by 0 bases, with 8 bases between. Written as DNA, the CDR3 is TGCGCCAGCAGCCAAGATTTCGGAACTAACTATGGCTACACCTTC. This encodes CASSQDFGTNYGYTF.

This chain joins TRBV7-3 and TRBJ1-1; weak D call: TRBD1 (5 bases). The CDR3 has 15 residues. V gave up 0 bases and J gave up 3 bases, with 11 bases separating them. CDR1 SGHTA and CDR2 FQGTGA come from the germline V gene. DNA for the CDR3: TGTGCCAGCAGCTTAACGCCGGGACGAGACACTGAAGCTTTCTTT. Translating it yields CASSLTPGRDTEAFF.

The chain links TRBV7-9 to TRBJ2-3; 7 bases are a match to TRBD2. This CDR3 has 16 amino acids. Germline CDR1 reads SEHNR; CDR2 reads FQNEAQ (reference sequence). V lost 5 bases to trimming and J lost 2 bases; unmatched junction nucleotides: 10. CDR3 bases: TGTGCCAGCAGCCCCCCGTGGCGGGAGAACACAGATACGCAGTATTTT. Translation gives CASSPPWRENTDTQYF.

The CDR3 region has the DNA TGTGCCATCAGTGCGGTCGGCGGGGGGGGCTCCTACAATGAGCAGTTCTTC. The encoded protein is CAISAVGGGGSYNEQFF. The V and J genes are TRBV10-3 and TRBJ2-1; the match to TRBD2 covers 9 bases. Trimming removed 4 bases from V and 0 bases from J; junction bases left unmatched: 7. Germline values: CDR1 ENHRY, CDR2 SYGVKD. This CDR3 contains 17 residues.

The genes are TRBV7-2 and TRBJ2-5; D is possibly TRBD1 (7 bases). The V and J ends lost 4 bases and 5 bases respectively, with 8 bases between them. CDR1 SGHTA and CDR2 FQGNSA come from the germline V gene. CDR3 length: 12 residues. CDR3 in DNA: TGTGCCAGCAGCTCAGGGGGGGAGACCCAGTACTTC. It is translated as CASSSGGETQYF.

The rearrangement links TRBV7-2 to TRBJ2-7, with D possibly being TRBD1 (6 bases). From germline, CDR1 is SGHTA and CDR2 FQGNSA. This CDR3 is built from 13 residues. Trimming stripped 0 bases from V and 8 bases from J, with 11 bases between. The CDR3 loop is CASSLARQGKQYF. For the CDR3, the DNA is TGTGCCAGCAGCTTAGCGCGTCAGGGGAAGCAGTACTTC.

The rearrangement uses TRBV30 and TRBJ1-1; 8 nucleotides agree with TRBD1. The CDR3 runs 17 residues. J lost 0 bases, V lost 1 base, and 10 bases had no gene match. Germline assignment: CDR1 GTSNPN and CDR2 SVGIG (reference sequence). CDR3 nucleotides: TGTGCCTGGAGTGGGAAGGGGCAGGGGGCGATGAACACTGAAGCTTTCTTT. This gives the protein CAWSGKGQGAMNTEAFF.

The CDR3 DNA reads as TGTGCCACCACAGGGGGCGGCACTGAAGCTTTCTTT. Translated: CATTGGGTEAFF. The J gene is TRBJ1-1, the V gene TRBV28; 9 bases are shared with TRBD1. Germline lookup yields CDR1 MDHEN and CDR2 SYDVKM. V lost 10 bases, J lost 4 bases, and 4 bases stayed unmatched. CDR3 size: 12 residues.

This clone was found many times. V gene TRBV30 combines with J gene TRBJ2-2; TRBD1 matches at 7 bases. The germline CDR1 and CDR2 sequences are GTSNPN and SVGIG (reference sequence). J gave up 4 bases and V 3 bases, and 8 bases lay outside the gene matches. The CDR3 extends over 15 amino acids. The CDR3 DNA is TGTGCCTGGAGATTTCAGGGGGTCAGCACCGGGGAGCTGTTTTTT. Translation: CAWRFQGVSTGELFF. Combining the CDR3 with reference TRBV30 and TRBJ2-2 gives the whole variable domain SQTIHQWPATLVQPVGSPLSLECTVEGTSNPNLYWYRQAAGRGLQLLFYSVGIGQISSEVPQNLSASRPQDRQFILSSKKLLLSDSGFYLCAWRFQGVSTGELFFGEGSRLTVL.

This clone was detected a few times. This chain uses TRBV7-9 with TRBJ2-1; a possible D gene is TRBD2 (6 bases). Germline V gene data show CDR1 as SEHNR and CDR2 as FQNEAQ (reference sequence). This CDR3 contains 16 residues. V lost 0 bases and J 2 bases, leaving 11 bases between the germline ends. The CDR3 region has the DNA TGTGCCAGCAGCTTAGCGCGCGGGACGACCTACAATGAGCAGTTCTTC. Residues: CASSLARGTTYNEQFF.

The genes are TRBV15 and TRBJ2-4, with 8 bases that match TRBD2. The CDR3 consists of 17 residues. The V gene end was trimmed by 4 bases and the J gene end by 5 bases; junction bases not matched to a gene: 13. Germline CDR1 reads LNHNV; CDR2 reads YYDKDF (reference sequence). The CDR3 here is CATSIERTSPPQNIQYF. In DNA, the CDR3 is TGTGCCACCAGCATCGAAAGGACTAGCCCTCCCCAAAACATTCAGTACTTC.

This clone was detected a few times. The CDR3 reads CTSSPEGTGQVF. CDR3 DNA sequence: TGCACCAGCAGCCCCGAGGGAACAGGCCAGGTCTTC. V is TRBV1 and J is TRBJ2-1. TRBV1 is assigned pseudogene status. The length of the CDR3 is 12 residues.

V is TRBV4-2 and J is TRBJ2-1, with TRBD2 matching over 13 bases. The junction had 8 bases not matched to a gene; V was cut back by 4 bases and J by 5 bases. The germline CDR1 and CDR2 sequences are LGHNA and YNFKEQ. The CDR3 length is 17 residues. The CDR3 nucleotides read TGTGCCAGCAGCCCCACACGGACTAGCGGGGGAAACAATGAGCAGTTCTTC. Encoded protein: CASSPTRTSGGNNEQFF.

In its sample, this clone was seen a few times. The V gene is TRBV6-5, the J gene TRBJ2-7; TRBD1 agrees at 8 bases. The CDR3 contains 13 residues. In germline, CDR1 is MNHEY, CDR2 SVGAGI. The ends lost 6 bases at V and 4 bases at J; junction bases unmatched: 5. Here the CDR3 reads CASRPRTGYEQYF. DNA of the CDR3: TGTGCCAGCAGACCCCGGACAGGGTACGAGCAGTACTTC.

This clone has more than one count but fewer than ten. The chain carries TRBV7-9 and TRBJ2-3; D may be TRBD1 (5 bases). V lost 11 bases to trimming and J lost 2 bases, with 17 bases between them. The CDR3 contains 14 residues. The germline V gene has CDR1 SEHNR and CDR2 FQNEAQ (reference sequence). In DNA, the CDR3 is TGTGCCGGGCTTTTGGCAGGGATCACAGATACGCAGTATTTT. Protein product: CAGLLAGITDTQYF.

Only a few counts were recorded for this clone. A far more abundant clone sits one base away, making this likely a read error. V gene TRBV28 combines with J gene TRBJ2-3, with TRBD2 matching over 8 bases. V lost 5 bases to trimming and J lost 2 bases; unmatched junction nucleotides: 3. This CDR3 is built from 14 residues. The germline CDR1 and CDR2 sequences are MDHEN and SYDVKM. The CDR3: CASSPGGATDTQYF. The CDR3 coding sequence is TGTGCCAGCAGTCCGGGGGGGGCCACAGATACGCAGTATTTT.

The sample holds a few counts of this clone. The chain is built from TRBV7-2 and TRBJ2-3; 7 bases match TRBD2. V shed 1 base and J 6 bases; nucleotides not matched to a gene: 13. Germline V lookup: CDR1 SGHTA, CDR2 FQGNSA. This CDR3 spans 17 amino acids. CDR3 region: CASSLVSVAGGSDTQYF. CDR3 bases: TGTGCCAGCAGCTTAGTTTCTGTAGCGGGTGGATCCGATACGCAGTATTTT.

A word on this clone: One junction end disagrees with the germline gene, perhaps due to a read error. The chain employs TRBV14 and TRBJ2-7; possibly TRBD1 for D (6 bases). The CDR3 is made up of 11 amino acids. Germline CDR1 SGHDN, CDR2 FVKESK. CDR3 bases: TGTGCCAGCAGCCAGGGGACATTCTTACGCTTC. Protein product: CASSQGTFLRF.

This clone has just a few counts. The V gene is TRBV7-6, the J gene TRBJ2-7; no clear D. Per the germline V gene, CDR1 is SGHVS and CDR2 is FNYEAQ. This CDR3 contains 11 residues. The V end was cut by 4 bases, the J end by 6 bases, with 7 bases between. The CDR3 DNA follows: TGTGCCAGCAGCTCCACCGGCGAGCAGTACTTC. This translates into CASSSTGEQYF.